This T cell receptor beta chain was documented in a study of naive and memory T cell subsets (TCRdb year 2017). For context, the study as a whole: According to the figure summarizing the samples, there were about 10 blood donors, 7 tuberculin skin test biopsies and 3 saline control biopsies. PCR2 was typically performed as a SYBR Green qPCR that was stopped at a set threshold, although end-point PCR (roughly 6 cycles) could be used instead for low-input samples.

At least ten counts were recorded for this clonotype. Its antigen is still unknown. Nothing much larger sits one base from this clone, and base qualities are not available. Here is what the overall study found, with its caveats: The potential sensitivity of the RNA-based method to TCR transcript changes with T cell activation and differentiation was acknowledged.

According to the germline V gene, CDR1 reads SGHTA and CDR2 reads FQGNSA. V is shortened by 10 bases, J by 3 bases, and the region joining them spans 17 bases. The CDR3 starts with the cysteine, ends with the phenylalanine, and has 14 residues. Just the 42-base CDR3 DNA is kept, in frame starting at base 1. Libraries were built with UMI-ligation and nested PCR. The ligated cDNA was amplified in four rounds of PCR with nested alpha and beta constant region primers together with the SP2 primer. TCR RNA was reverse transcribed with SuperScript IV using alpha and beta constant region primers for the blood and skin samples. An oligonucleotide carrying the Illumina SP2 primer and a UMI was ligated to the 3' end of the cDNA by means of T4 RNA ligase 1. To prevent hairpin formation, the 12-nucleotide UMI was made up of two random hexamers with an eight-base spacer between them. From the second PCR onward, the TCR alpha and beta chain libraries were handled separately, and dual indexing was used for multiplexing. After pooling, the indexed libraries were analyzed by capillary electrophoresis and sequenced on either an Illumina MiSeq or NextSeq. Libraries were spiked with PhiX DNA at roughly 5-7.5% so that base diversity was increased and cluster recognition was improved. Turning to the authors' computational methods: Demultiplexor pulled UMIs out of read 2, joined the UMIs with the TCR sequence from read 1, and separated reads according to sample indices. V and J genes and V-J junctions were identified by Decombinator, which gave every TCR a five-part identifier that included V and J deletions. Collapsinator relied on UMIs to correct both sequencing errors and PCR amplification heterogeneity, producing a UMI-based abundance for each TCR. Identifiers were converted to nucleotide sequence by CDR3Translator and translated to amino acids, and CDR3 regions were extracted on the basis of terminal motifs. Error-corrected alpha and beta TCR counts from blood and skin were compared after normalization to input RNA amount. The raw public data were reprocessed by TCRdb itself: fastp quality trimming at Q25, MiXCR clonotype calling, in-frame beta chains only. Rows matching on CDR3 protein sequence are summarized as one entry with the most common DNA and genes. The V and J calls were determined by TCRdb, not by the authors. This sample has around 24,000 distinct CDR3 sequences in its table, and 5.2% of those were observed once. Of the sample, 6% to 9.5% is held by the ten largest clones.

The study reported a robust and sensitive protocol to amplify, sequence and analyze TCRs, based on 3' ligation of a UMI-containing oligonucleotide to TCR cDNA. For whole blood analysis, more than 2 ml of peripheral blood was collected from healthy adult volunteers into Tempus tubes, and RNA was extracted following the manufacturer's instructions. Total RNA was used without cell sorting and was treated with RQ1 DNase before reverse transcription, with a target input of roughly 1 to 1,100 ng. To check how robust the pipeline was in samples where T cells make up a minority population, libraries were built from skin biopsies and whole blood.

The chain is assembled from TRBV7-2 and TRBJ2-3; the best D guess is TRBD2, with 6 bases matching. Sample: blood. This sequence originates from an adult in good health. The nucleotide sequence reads TGTGCCACTAAAGAGGGGCTAGCGACAGATACGCAGTATTTT. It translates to CATKEGLATDTQYF.